A single sample is the source of the 21 T cell receptor beta chains below, sequenced in a study of blood T cell repertoires in COVID-19. The method was immunoSEQ multiplex PCR; TCRdb's version includes in-frame clones alone and lacks a portion of them. Of under 55,000 clones in the sample, just over 85% are singletons; the top ten hold over 25%. Input material: peripheral blood. The receptors shown here come from a human donor in a cohort sampled during active COVID-19.

The chain carries TRBV5-1 and TRBJ2-3; tentatively, D is TRBD1 (5 bases). The V gene lost 0 bases and the J gene lost 4 bases, with 6 bases spanning the gap. This CDR3 comprises 13 residues. The germline V gene has CDR1 SGHRS and CDR2 YFSETQ. The chain's CDR3 is CASSLVGPDTQYF. The CDR3 DNA is TGCGCCAGCAGCTTGGTGGGGCCAGATACGCAGTATTTT.

The chain uses TRBV15 and TRBJ2-7; weak D call: TRBD1 (5 bases). Trimming removed 7 bases from V and 5 bases from J, with 21 bases in between. The CDR3 loop spans 15 amino acids. Germline V gene data show CDR1 as LNHNV and CDR2 as YYDKDF (reference sequence). CDR3 nucleotide sequence: TGTGCCACCACCGACGACCGACAGACTCCAGACGAGCAGTACTTC. Its protein is CATTDDRQTPDEQYF.

The rearrangement uses TRBV5-4 and TRBJ2-1, with D possibly being TRBD2 (5 bases). Germline lookup yields CDR1 SGHNT and CDR2 YYREEE (reference sequence). Trimming removed 1 base from V and 5 bases from J, with 13 bases in between. The CDR3 is 15 residues long. CDR3 in amino acids: CASSLPSGRDNEQFF. CDR3 DNA sequence: TGTGCCAGCAGCTTGCCCAGCGGAAGGGACAATGAGCAGTTCTTC.

The rearrangement links TRBV19 to TRBJ2-6, with TRBD2 identical over 8 bases. Trimming removed 9 bases from V and 0 bases from J; junction bases left unmatched: 10. CDR3 length: 17 residues. Germline CDR1 reads LNHDA; CDR2 reads SQIVND (reference sequence). CDR3 in DNA: TGTGCCAGCAGACGGGAGGGGGGTCTCTCTGGGGCCAACGTCCTGACTTTC. This translates into CASRREGGLSGANVLTF.

The chain recombines TRBV27 with TRBJ2-7; D possibly corresponds to TRBD1 (6 bases). The germline CDR1 and CDR2 sequences are MNHEY and SMNVEV (reference sequence). The CDR3 extends over 12 amino acids. V shed 3 bases and J shed 5 bases, with 8 bases lying between them. The DNA for the CDR3 is TGTGCCAGCAGTTTCAGGGGCCACGAGCAGTACTTC. Encoded protein: CASSFRGHEQYF.

The chain combines TRBV7-2 with TRBJ2-3; D unresolved. This CDR3 comprises 13 residues. Trimming stripped 1 base from V and 4 bases from J, with 6 bases between. Germline CDR1 is SGHTA and CDR2 is FQGNSA. The chain's CDR3 is CASSLDFSDTQYF. CDR3 DNA sequence: TGTGCCAGCAGCTTAGATTTCTCAGATACGCAGTATTTT.

The J gene is TRBJ1-5, the V gene TRBV6-5; 8 bases agree with TRBD1. The CDR3 is made up of 14 amino acids. CDR1 and CDR2 (germline): MNHEY, SVGAGI. Losses at the gene ends were 0 bases for V and 7 bases for J; bases not matched to a gene: 2. Here the CDR3 DNA reads TGTGCCAGCAGTTACTCGTCAGGGGGCCAGCCCCAGCATTTT. It translates to CASSYSSGGQPQHF.

J is TRBJ1-1 and V is TRBV5-1; no clear D gene. Trimming removed 0 bases from V and 4 bases from J, with 19 bases in between. This CDR3 comprises 17 residues. CDR1 is SGHRS, CDR2 YFSETQ, per germline. The CDR3 DNA reads TGCGCCAGCAGCTTGGGGTCCCCGACTTCTTTGACCACTGAAGCTTTCTTT. Translation gives CASSLGSPTSLTTEAFF.

The V call is TRBV3-1 (or the pseudogene TRBV3-2), the J call TRBJ1-2; D is possibly TRBD1 (5 bases). There are 14 residues in the CDR3. CDR1 is LGHDT, CDR2 YNNKEL, per germline (reference sequence). The V gene lost 0 bases and the J gene lost 8 bases, with 13 bases spanning the gap. The CDR3 sequence is CASSQEGGALGYTF. The CDR3 nucleotides read TGTGCCAGCAGCCAAGAGGGGGGAGCTCTCGGCTACACCTTC.

This chain uses TRBV5-5 with TRBJ1-1, with 9 bases that match TRBD1. CDR3 length: 16 residues. V lost 4 bases, J lost 5 bases, and 12 bases stayed unmatched. CDR1 and CDR2 (germline): SGHKS, YYEKEE (reference sequence). This CDR3 reads CASSPGTGSARTEAFF. The CDR3 nucleotides are TGTGCCAGCAGCCCGGGGACAGGGTCGGCGAGGACTGAAGCTTTCTTT. Full variable domain (outside the CDR3, taken from reference TRBV5-5 and TRBJ1-1): DAGVTQSPTHLIKTRGQQVTLRCSPISGHKSVSWYQQVLGQGPQFIFQYYEKEERGRGNFPDRFSARQFPNYSSELNVNALLLGDSALYLCASSPGTGSARTEAFFGQGTRLTVV.

The chain combines TRBV7-2 with TRBJ1-2; no clear D. Trimming cost V 5 bases and J 6 bases, with 13 bases left between them. The CDR3 sequence is 13 residues long. Germline-derived CDR1 and CDR2 are SGHTA and FQGNSA. CDR3 protein: CASSPARVDGYTF. The CDR3 DNA reads as TGTGCCAGCAGCCCCGCGAGGGTAGATGGCTACACCTTC.

The chain joins TRBV19 to TRBJ2-1, with 8 bases identical to TRBD2. Trimming removed 5 bases from V and 8 bases from J; junction bases left unmatched: 2. The CDR3 runs to 12 residues. Germline V lookup: CDR1 LNHDA, CDR2 SQIVND (reference sequence). In DNA, the CDR3 is TGTGCCAGTAGTGGACTAGCCGATGAGCAGTTCTTC. It encodes CASSGLADEQFF. Full variable domain (rest looked up from reference TRBV19 and TRBJ2-1): DGGITQSPKYLFRKEGQNVTLSCEQNLNHDAMYWYRQDPGQGLRLIYYSQIVNDFQKGDIAEGYSVSREKKESFPLTVTSAQKNPTAFYLCASSGLADEQFFGPGTRLTVL.

V usage is TRBV15 and J usage is TRBJ2-5, with 10 bases that match TRBD2. Germline CDR1 is LNHNV and CDR2 is YYDKDF (reference sequence). CDR3 length: 19 amino acids. V lost 3 bases, J lost 2 bases, and 15 bases stayed unmatched. The CDR3 sequence: CATSSPLAGEIIRQETQYF. The CDR3 nucleotides read TGTGCCACCAGCAGCCCTCTAGCGGGGGAAATTATTAGGCAAGAGACCCAGTACTTC. Based on the CDR3 plus reference TRBV15 and TRBJ2-5, the full variable domain is DAMVIQNPRYQVTQFGKPVTLSCSQTLNHNVMYWYQQKSSQAPKLLFHYYDKDFNNEADTPDNFQSRRPNTSFCFLDIRSPGLGDTAMYLCATSSPLAGEIIRQETQYFGPGTRLLVL.

The J gene is TRBJ2-7, the V gene TRBV4-1, with TRBD2 matching 9 bases. The CDR3 extends over 16 amino acids. CDR1 MGHRA and CDR2 YSYEKL come from the germline V gene. V shed 1 base, J shed 0 bases, and the junction held 4 bases outside the gene matches. CDR3 in amino acids: CASSQGVSGSSYEQYF. In nucleotides, the CDR3 is TGCGCCAGCAGCCAAGGGGTTAGCGGGAGCTCCTACGAGCAGTACTTC.

The chain combines TRBV5-4 with TRBJ1-2, with 7 bases identical to TRBD1. The trim removed 4 bases at V and 6 bases at J, leaving 9 bases unmatched. Germline values: CDR1 SGHNT, CDR2 YYREEE (reference sequence). The CDR3 loop spans 14 amino acids. CDR3 nucleotides: TGTGCCAGCAGCCGGAGTGGGACAGTTGATGGCTACACCTTC. Translation: CASSRSGTVDGYTF.

The chain carries TRBV18 and TRBJ2-7; 7 bases match TRBD1. Germline CDR1 KGHSH, CDR2 LQKENI. Losses at the gene ends were 2 bases for V and 3 bases for J; bases not matched to a gene: 1. The CDR3 spans 13 residues. In DNA form, the CDR3 reads TGTGCCAGCTCACCAACAGGGGACTACGAGCAGTACTTC. This translates into CASSPTGDYEQYF.

The chain employs TRBV6-5 and TRBJ1-1, with D perhaps matching TRBD1 (5 bases). Per the germline V gene, CDR1 is MNHEY and CDR2 is SVGAGI. This CDR3 comprises 14 residues. V lost 6 bases and J 4 bases, leaving 15 bases between the germline ends. This CDR3 reads CASRPGGRFTEAFF. The CDR3 DNA reads as TGTGCCAGCAGACCCGGGGGAAGGTTCACTGAAGCTTTCTTT.

V usage is TRBV6-5 and J usage is TRBJ2-3; 9 nucleotides align to TRBD1. V trimming: 6 bases; J trimming: 7 bases; junction bases outside the gene matches: 8. Germline lookup yields CDR1 MNHEY and CDR2 SVGAGI. The length of the CDR3 is 14 residues. The CDR3 loop reads CASRHDRGWNTQYF. The CDR3 DNA follows: TGTGCCAGCAGGCATGACAGGGGGTGGAATACGCAGTATTTT.

The chain couples TRBV27 to TRBJ2-7, with 7 bases identical to TRBD2. CDR1 is MNHEY and CDR2 is SMNVEV in the germline V gene (reference sequence). The CDR3 length is 15 residues. V was clipped by 2 bases and J by 6 bases; unmatched bases: 10. CDR3 in amino acids: CASSLRGASGGEQYF. In DNA form, the CDR3 reads TGTGCCAGCAGTTTAAGAGGGGCTAGCGGAGGCGAGCAGTACTTC.

The chain employs TRBV5-6 and TRBJ2-3; TRBD1 matches at 9 bases. With 4 bases clipped from V and 7 bases from J, the junction kept 10 bases outside the gene matches. CDR1 and CDR2 (germline): SGHDT, YYEEEE. The CDR3 is 15 amino acids. The CDR3 is CASSQPGQGGYTQYF. In DNA, the CDR3 is TGTGCCAGCAGCCAACCGGGACAGGGAGGTTATACGCAGTATTTT.

The chain employs TRBV18 and TRBJ2-7; TRBD1 agrees at 10 bases. Losses at the gene ends were 2 bases for V and 2 bases for J; bases not matched to a gene: 0. Germline values: CDR1 KGHSH, CDR2 LQKENI. The CDR3 covers 14 residues. CDR3 sequence: CASSPGTGAYEQYF. For the CDR3, the DNA is TGTGCCAGCTCACCAGGGACAGGGGCCTACGAGCAGTACTTC.